Listed below are T cell receptor beta chains from one sample, sequenced in a study of immune cell composition in non-small cell lung cancer. Here immunoSEQ multiplex PCR was the method, and the copy in TCRdb shows in-frame clones only, minus some. The sample lists under 4,500 clones, around 80% occurring once. Sequenced material: non-adjacent lung tissue. These receptors came from a human donor with non-small cell lung cancer. Both conserved end residues are part of each CDR3. A D gene is named only where the DNA matches it firmly. Expanded clones are given a class, and other clones once, few, many or no size at all.

D	V	size	J	DNA	CDR3
TRBD2	TRBV29-1	.	TRBJ2-1	TGCAGCGCTCAGCGGGCTAGCGGCAATGAGCAGTTCTTC	CSAQRASGNEQFF
.	TRBV7-2	.	TRBJ1-6	TGTGCCAGCAGCTTGGAGGTAGGAAGAGGTTCACCCCTCCACTTT	CASSLEVGRGSPLHF
TRBD1	TRBV6-5	.	TRBJ2-2	TGTGCCAGCAGACGGACAGGGGATACCGGGGAGCTGTTTTTT	CASRRTGDTGELFF
.	TRBV28	.	TRBJ1-4	TGTGCCAGCAGTATCAAGACATCAACTAATGAAAAACTGTTTTTT	CASSIKTSTNEKLFF
TRBD1	TRBV28	few	TRBJ2-7	TGTGCCAGCAGCCCTCATGCAGGGGGACGTTACCACGAGCAGTACTTC	CASSPHAGGRYHEQYF
TRBD2	TRBV10-1	.	TRBJ2-3	TGCGCCAGCAGTGAGTCGAAAGCGGGAGGGTTCGCAGATACGCAGTATTTT	CASSESKAGGFADTQYF
.	TRBV4-2	few	TRBJ1-1	TGTGCCAGCAGCCAAGATGCAAGGGGCACTGAAGCTTTCTTT	CASSQDARGTEAFF
TRBD2	TRBV27	.	TRBJ2-3	TGTGCCAGCAGTTTTTCATTAGCGGGTACGCAGTATTTT	CASSFSLAGTQYF
.	TRBV20-1	.	TRBJ2-5	TGCAGTCCTTTTTGGGGCGAGACCCAGTACTTC	CSPFWGETQYF
.	TRBV7-6	.	TRBJ2-7	TGTGCCAGCAGCTCCACACAGGGCCGCGAGCAGTACTTC	CASSSTQGREQYF
TRBD1	TRBV7-2	.	TRBJ1-1	TGTGCCAGCAGCTTTATTCCGGGGACAGGAGGAGAGGAGGTGGCTTTCTTT	CASSFIPGTGGEEVAFF
.	TRBV4-1	once	TRBJ1-2	TGCGCCAGCAGCCAAGGTCAACAGGTTGTGGAAGGGTATGGCTACACCTTC	CASSQGQQVVEGYGYTF
TRBD1	TRBV18	.	TRBJ1-6	TGTGCCAGCTCACATCCGGGACAGGCCTACTCCTATAATTCACCCCTCCACTTT	CASSHPGQAYSYNSPLHF
.	TRBV6-6	.	TRBJ2-2	TGTGCCAGCAGCGACAGGAACACCGGGGAGCTGTTTTTT	CASSDRNTGELFF
TRBD1	TRBV29-1	.	TRBJ1-2	TGCAGCGTCCCGACAGGGGGGTATGGCTACACCTTC	CSVPTGGYGYTF
.	TRBV29-1	large	TRBJ2-1	TGCAGCGTTGCCCCAGGGTGGCATGAGCAGTTCTTC	CSVAPGWHEQFF
.	TRBV6-1	.	TRBJ1-2	TGTGCCAGCACGCAGAATAACTATGGCTACACCTTC	CASTQNNYGYTF
.	TRBV6-4	.	TRBJ1-2	TGTGCCAGCCTAACTACAGGACAGAGTAACCACCTCTATGGCTACACCTTC	CASLTTGQSNHLYGYTF
TRBD1	TRBV27	.	TRBJ1-1	TGTGCCAGCAGTTTAACCGGGACAGGGGGCACTGAAGCTTTCTTT	CASSLTGTGGTEAFF
TRBD1	TRBV4-1	.	TRBJ1-1	TGCGCCAGCAGCCAAGGACAAGGGGGCGACACTGAAGCTTTCTTT	CASSQGQGGDTEAFF
.	TRBV19	.	TRBJ1-5	TGTGCCAGTAGCCTCGACAGAAATCAGCCCCAGCATTTT	CASSLDRNQPQHF
.	TRBV5-1	.	TRBJ2-3	TGCGCCAGCAGCTTGGCTCGGACAGCTAGCACAGATACGCAGTATTTT	CASSLARTASTDTQYF
.	TRBV5-8	.	TRBJ1-5	TGTGCCAGCAGCTTGGGCAGGTCTAGCAATCAGCCCCAGCATTTT	CASSLGRSSNQPQHF
TRBD2	TRBV4-2	.	TRBJ2-1	TGTGCCAGCAGCCAAGTGTTAGCGGGATACAATGAGCAGTTCTTC	CASSQVLAGYNEQFF
TRBD2	TRBV25-1	.	TRBJ2-1	TGTGCCAGCAGTGTCGCTAGCGGGAGGTCCTACAATGAGCAGTTCTTC	CASSVASGRSYNEQFF
.	TRBV2	.	TRBJ1-1	TGTGCCAGCAGTGAGGCGTACGAGGATTTACGAGCTGAAGCTTTCTTT	CASSEAYEDLRAEAFF
.	TRBV19	few	TRBJ1-5	TGTGCCAGTAGTATCACAGGGCTCAGCAAGGAGCCCCAGCATTTT	CASSITGLSKEPQHF
TRBD1	TRBV10-3	.	TRBJ1-1	TGTGCCATCAGTAGTAGACAGGGGCTTGGTGAAGCTTTCTTT	CAISSRQGLGEAFF
TRBD1	TRBV5-8	.	TRBJ2-7	TGTGCCAGCAGCTTGCCGGGGACAGGCACCTACGAGCAGTACTTC	CASSLPGTGTYEQYF
.	TRBV5-1	.	TRBJ2-1	TGCGCCAGCAGCTTGGCCGGGTTTTATGAGCAGTTCTTC	CASSLAGFYEQFF
.	TRBV7-8	.	TRBJ2-7	TGTGCCAGCAGCTTAGGGGGCGGATACTACGAGCAGTACTTC	CASSLGGGYYEQYF
.	TRBV28	few	TRBJ1-3	TGTGCCAGCAGCTACCAGGGCTCTGGAAACACCATATATTTT	CASSYQGSGNTIYF
.	TRBV2	.	TRBJ1-2	TGTGCCAGCAAAGCCGGGACATCTGCTCAGGTCTATGGCTACACCTTC	CASKAGTSAQVYGYTF
TRBD2	TRBV27	once	TRBJ2-1	TGTGCCAGCAGTTTTCGTAGCGGGAGCCGCAATGAGCAGTTCTTC	CASSFRSGSRNEQFF
.	TRBV5-6	.	TRBJ2-5	TGTGCCAGCTCACACCCCGTGGGGGGGCGCCGAGAGACCCAGTACTTC	CASSHPVGGRRETQYF
TRBD2	TRBV7-2	.	TRBJ2-7	TGTGCCAGCAGCCCTAGCGGGGGGGCAAGCTACGAGCAGTACTTC	CASSPSGGASYEQYF
TRBD2	TRBV5-6	.	TRBJ2-2	TGTGCCAGCAGCCCGACGGGGGGGACCGGGGAGCTGTTTTTT	CASSPTGGTGELFF
TRBD1	TRBV7-9	.	TRBJ2-2	TGTGCCAGCGGTCTGACAGGGGTCGGGGAGCTGTTTTTT	CASGLTGVGELFF
.	TRBV7-8	few	TRBJ2-6	TGTGCCAGCAGCTCATGGTCCCCACAAAGTCGGGCCAACGTCCTGACTTTC	CASSSWSPQSRANVLTF
.	TRBV6-5	.	TRBJ2-3	TGTGCCAGCAGTTACGTGAGGGGGAATACGCAGTATTTT	CASSYVRGNTQYF
TRBD1	TRBV7-9	.	TRBJ2-1	TGTGCCAGCAGCTCGCGGGGGACAGGGGGCCGATGGGCCTACAATGAGCAGTTCTTC	CASSSRGTGGRWAYNEQFF
.	TRBV7-8	.	TRBJ2-3	TGTGCCAGCAGCTTAGCGGGGCTACTCACAGATACGCAGTATTTT	CASSLAGLLTDTQYF
.	TRBV7-2	.	TRBJ2-7	TGTGCCAGCAGCTTAAGGAGCTACGAGCAGTACTTC	CASSLRSYEQYF
TRBD1	TRBV27	.	TRBJ1-2	TGTGCCAGCGGACAGGTCAGAGCTAACTATGGCTACACCTTC	CASGQVRANYGYTF
.	TRBV5-1	.	TRBJ2-2	TGCGCCAGCAGCTTGGACAGAAGGACCGGGGAGCTGTTTTTT	CASSLDRRTGELFF
TRBD1	TRBV19	.	TRBJ2-5	TGTGCCAGTAGTATTCCGGGACAGAGACAAGAGACCCAGTACTTC	CASSIPGQRQETQYF
.	TRBV5-5	.	TRBJ1-3	TGTGCCAGCGGGGGGGTCGAAGGAAACACCATATATTTT	CASGGVEGNTIYF
TRBD1	TRBV30	.	TRBJ2-7	TGTGCCTGGGGCCTAGGACAGGGTTACGAGCAGTACTTC	CAWGLGQGYEQYF
.	TRBV25-1	large	TRBJ2-1	TGTGCCAGCAGTTCATCAGTTGAGCAGTTCTTC	CASSSSVEQFF
.	TRBV4-1	.	TRBJ2-5	TGCGCCAGCAGCCAGCCAGGCCGACAAGAGACCCAGTACTTC	CASSQPGRQETQYF
TRBD2	TRBV2	.	TRBJ2-1	TGTGCCAGGGGGCCCGGGGGGGCCGACAATGAGCAGTTCTTC	CARGPGGADNEQFF
.	TRBV7-8	once	TRBJ1-1	TGTGCCAGCAGACTCCGAGGGGGCACTGAAGCTTTCTTT	CASRLRGGTEAFF
.	TRBV28	.	TRBJ2-3	TGTGCCAGCAGATCCGGGACAACGGGGACACACACAGATACGCAGTATTTT	CASRSGTTGTHTDTQYF
.	TRBV19	.	TRBJ2-7	TGTGCAACCCGGGACAACTCCTACGAGCAGTACTTC	CATRDNSYEQYF